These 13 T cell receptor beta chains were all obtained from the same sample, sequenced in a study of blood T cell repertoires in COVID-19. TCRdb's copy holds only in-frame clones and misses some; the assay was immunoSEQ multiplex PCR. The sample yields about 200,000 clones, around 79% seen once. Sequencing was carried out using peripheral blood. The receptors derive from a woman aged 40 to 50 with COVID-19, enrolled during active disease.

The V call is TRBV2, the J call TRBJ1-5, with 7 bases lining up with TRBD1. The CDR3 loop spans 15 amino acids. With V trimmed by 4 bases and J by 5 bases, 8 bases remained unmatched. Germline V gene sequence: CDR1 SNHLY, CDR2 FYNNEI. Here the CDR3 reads CASSGDSGGDQPQHF. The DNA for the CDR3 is TGTGCCAGCAGTGGGGACAGTGGGGGCGATCAGCCCCAGCATTTT.

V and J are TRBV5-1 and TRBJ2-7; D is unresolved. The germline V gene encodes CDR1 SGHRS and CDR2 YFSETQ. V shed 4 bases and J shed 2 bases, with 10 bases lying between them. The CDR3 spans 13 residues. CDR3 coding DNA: TGCGCCAGCAGCATGGACGCGGCCTACGAGCAGTACTTC. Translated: CASSMDAAYEQYF.

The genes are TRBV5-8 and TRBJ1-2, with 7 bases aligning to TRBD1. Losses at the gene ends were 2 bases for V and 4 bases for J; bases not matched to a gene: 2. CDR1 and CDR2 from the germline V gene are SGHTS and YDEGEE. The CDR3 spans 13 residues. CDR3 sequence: CASSLQGPYGYTF. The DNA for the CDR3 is TGTGCCAGCAGCTTACAGGGGCCCTATGGCTACACCTTC.

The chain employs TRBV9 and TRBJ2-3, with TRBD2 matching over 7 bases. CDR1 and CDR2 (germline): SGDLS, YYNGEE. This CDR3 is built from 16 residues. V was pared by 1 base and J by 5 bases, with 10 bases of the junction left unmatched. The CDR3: CASSVLGSGILDTQYF. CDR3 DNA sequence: TGTGCCAGCAGCGTACTTGGAAGCGGGATATTAGATACGCAGTATTTT. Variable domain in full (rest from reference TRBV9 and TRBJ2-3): DSGVTQTPKHLITATGQRVTLRCSPRSGDLSVYWYQQSLDQGLQFLIQYYNGEERAKGNILERFSAQQFPDLHSELNLSSLELGDSALYFCASSVLGSGILDTQYFGPGTRLTVL.

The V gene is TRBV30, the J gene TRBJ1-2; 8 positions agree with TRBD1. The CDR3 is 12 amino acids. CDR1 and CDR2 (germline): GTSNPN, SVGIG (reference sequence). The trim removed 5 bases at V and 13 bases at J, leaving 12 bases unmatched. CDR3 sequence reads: CAWSGGPGILTF. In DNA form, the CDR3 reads TGTGCCTGGTCAGGGGGCCCGGGTATTCTCACCTTC.

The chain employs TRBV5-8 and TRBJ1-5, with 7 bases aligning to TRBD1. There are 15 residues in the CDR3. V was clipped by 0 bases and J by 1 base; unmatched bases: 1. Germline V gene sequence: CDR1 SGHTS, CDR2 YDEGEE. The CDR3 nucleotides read TGTGCCAGCAGCTTGGGGGACAGCAGCAATCAGCCCCAGCATTTT. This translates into CASSLGDSSNQPQHF.

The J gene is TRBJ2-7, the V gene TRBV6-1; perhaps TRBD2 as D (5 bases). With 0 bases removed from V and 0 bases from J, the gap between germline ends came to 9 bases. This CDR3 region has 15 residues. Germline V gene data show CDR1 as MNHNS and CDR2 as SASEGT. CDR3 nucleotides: TGTGCCAGCAGTGAAGCGAGGGTCCTCTCCTACGAGCAGTACTTC. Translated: CASSEARVLSYEQYF.

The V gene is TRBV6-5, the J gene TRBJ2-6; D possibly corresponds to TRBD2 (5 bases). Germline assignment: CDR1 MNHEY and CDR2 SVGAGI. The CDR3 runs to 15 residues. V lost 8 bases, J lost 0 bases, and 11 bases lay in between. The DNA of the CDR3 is TGTGCCAGCTCTCGGGGATCCTCTGGGGCCAACGTCCTGACTTTC. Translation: CASSRGSSGANVLTF.

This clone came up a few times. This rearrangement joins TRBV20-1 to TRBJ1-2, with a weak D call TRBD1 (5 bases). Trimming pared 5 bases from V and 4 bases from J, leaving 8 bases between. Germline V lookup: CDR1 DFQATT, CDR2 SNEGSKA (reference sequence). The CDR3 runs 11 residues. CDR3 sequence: CSAGTGYGYTF. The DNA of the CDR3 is TGCAGTGCTGGTACAGGCTATGGCTACACCTTC.

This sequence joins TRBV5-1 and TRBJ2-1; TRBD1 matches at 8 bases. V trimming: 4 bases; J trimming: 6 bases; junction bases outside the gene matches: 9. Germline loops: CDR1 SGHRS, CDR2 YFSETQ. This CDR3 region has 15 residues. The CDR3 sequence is CASSPGHTGGNEQFF. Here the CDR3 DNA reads TGCGCCAGCAGCCCCGGCCACACAGGGGGCAATGAGCAGTTCTTC.

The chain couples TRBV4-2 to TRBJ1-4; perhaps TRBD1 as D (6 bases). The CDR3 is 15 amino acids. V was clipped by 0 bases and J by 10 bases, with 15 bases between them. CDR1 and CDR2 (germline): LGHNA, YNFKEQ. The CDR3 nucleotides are TGTGCCAGCAGCCAAGACCGGCAGGGGCTGGGAAAACTGTTTTTT. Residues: CASSQDRQGLGKLFF.

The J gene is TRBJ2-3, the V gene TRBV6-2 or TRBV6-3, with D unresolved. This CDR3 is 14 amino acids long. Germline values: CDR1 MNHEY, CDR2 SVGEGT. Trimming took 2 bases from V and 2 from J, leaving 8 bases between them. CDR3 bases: TGTGCCAGCAGTTACAACGGTCCCACAGATACGCAGTATTTT. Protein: CASSYNGPTDTQYF.

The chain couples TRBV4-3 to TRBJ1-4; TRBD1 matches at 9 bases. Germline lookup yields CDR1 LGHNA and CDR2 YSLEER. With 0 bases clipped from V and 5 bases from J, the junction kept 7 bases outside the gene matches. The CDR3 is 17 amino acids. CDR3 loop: CASSQETQGQGNEKLFF. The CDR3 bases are TGCGCCAGCAGCCAAGAAACTCAGGGACAGGGCAATGAAAAACTGTTTTTT.